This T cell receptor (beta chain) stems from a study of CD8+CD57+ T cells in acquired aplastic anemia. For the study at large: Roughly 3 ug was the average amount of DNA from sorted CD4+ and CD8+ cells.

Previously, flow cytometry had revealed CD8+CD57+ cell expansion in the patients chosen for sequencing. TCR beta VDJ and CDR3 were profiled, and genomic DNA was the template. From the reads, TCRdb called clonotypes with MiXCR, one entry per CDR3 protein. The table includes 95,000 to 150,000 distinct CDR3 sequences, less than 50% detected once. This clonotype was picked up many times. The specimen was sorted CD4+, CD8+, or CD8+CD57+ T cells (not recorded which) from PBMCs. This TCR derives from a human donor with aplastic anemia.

CDR3 coding DNA: TGCGCCAGCAGCAGGACTAGCGGGGGGGCCCGATATACGCAGTATTTT. Translation: CASSRTSGGARYTQYF. This sequence joins TRBV5-1 and TRBJ2-3; 15 nucleotides match TRBD2. CDR3 length: 16 amino acids. Germline lookup yields CDR1 SGHRS and CDR2 YFSETQ. The V and J ends lost 4 bases and 7 bases, in that order; junction bases with no gene match: 7. The variable domain in full, with the rest retrieved from reference TRBV5-1 and TRBJ2-3, is KAGVTQTPRYLIKTRGQQVTLSCSPISGHRSVSWYQQTPGQGLQFLFEYFSETQRNKGNFPGRFSGRQFSNSRSEMNVSTLELGDSALYLCASSRTSGGARYTQYFGPGTRLTVL.